The source of this T cell receptor (beta chain) is a study of shared clonotypes between healthy human individuals. Germline V CDR1 and CDR2: SNHLY, FYNNEI. V gave up 8 bases and J gave up 7 bases, with 9 bases separating them. The CDR3 has 11 residues. Here immunoSEQ multiplex PCR was the method, and the copy in TCRdb shows in-frame clones only, minus some. Of about 340,000 clones in the sample, around 67% are singletons; the top ten hold 8% to 13%. This chain connects TRBV2 to TRBJ2-1; maybe TRBD2 (5 bases). The TCR was taken from a man aged 30-40 years in good health. The sequenced sample was memory CD4+ T cells sorted from blood. Subset specified: CD45RA-negative fraction. Here the CDR3 reads CASGRGNEQFF. In DNA form, the CDR3 reads TGTGCCAGCGGGAGAGGAAATGAGCAGTTCTTC. Filled out from reference TRBV2 and TRBJ2-1, the complete variable domain reads EPEVTQTPSHQVTQMGQEVILRCVPISNHLYFYWYRQILGQKVEFLVSFYNNEISEKSEIFDDQFSVERPDGSNFTLKIRSTKLEDSAMYFCASGRGNEQFFGPGTRLTVL.